The next 3 T cell receptor beta chains were all read from a single sample in a study of human T cells and chemical hapten exposure. This sample's time point: patch test 2, 6 weeks after DPC sensitization. Documented treatment: therapeutic diphenylcyclopropenone sensitization with weekly scalp DPC. TCRdb ran MiXCR on the RACE reads and lists one entry per CDR3 protein. The table lists about 400,000 distinct CDR3 sequences, around 6% of them singletons. The sequencing here drew on whole blood, taken in connection with sensitization to the hapten diphenylcyclopropenone (DPC). The receptor source for this set is a woman aged 18-29 years with alopecia areata. Some clones in this sample may be carry-over from other donors' samples.

This clonotype was recorded a few times. CDR3 sequence: CASSLLGGLSETQYF. Written as DNA, the CDR3 is TGTGCCAGCAGTTTACTAGGGGGCCTGTCGGAGACCCAGTACTTC. The rearrangement joins TRBV28 to TRBJ2-5; 7 nucleotides align to TRBD1. V lost 2 bases to trimming and J lost 5 bases; unmatched junction nucleotides: 8. CDR1 is MDHEN, CDR2 SYDVKM, per germline. This CDR3 has 15 residues. Drawing the rest from reference TRBV28 and TRBJ2-5, the complete variable domain is DVKVTQSSRYLVKRTGEKVFLECVQDMDHENMFWYRQDPGLGLRLIYFSYDVKMKEKGDIPEGYSVSREKKERFSLILESASTNQTSMYLCASSLLGGLSETQYFGPGTRLLVL.

The V and J genes are TRBV5-6 and TRBJ2-1; 7 nucleotides agree with TRBD1. Germline CDR1 and CDR2: SGHDT and YYEEEE. This CDR3 contains 13 residues. The V gene end was trimmed by 4 bases and the J gene end by 10 bases; junction bases not matched to a gene: 8. The CDR3 is CASSQEQGPEQFF. The DNA of the CDR3 is TGTGCCAGCAGCCAAGAACAGGGGCCCGAGCAGTTCTTC.

V usage is TRBV5-1 and J usage is TRBJ1-4, with 8 bases identical to TRBD1. V lost 5 bases, J lost 10 bases, and 10 bases stayed unmatched. Germline CDR1 SGHRS, CDR2 YFSETQ. The CDR3 is 14 amino acids. This CDR3 reads CASSPDRGGGKLFF. CDR3 in DNA: TGCGCCAGCAGTCCTGACAGGGGAGGTGGAAAACTGTTTTTT.